These 14 T cell receptor beta chains were sequenced from one sample in a study of CD8 T cells in ankylosing spondylitis. Study-wide findings and caveats: Ankylosing spondylitis blood appeared to be characterized by a TCR beta motif of 8 or 9 highly homologous variants.

A single record per CDR3 protein comes from TCRdb applying MiXCR to the 5' RACE reads. The data contain about 840,000 distinct CDR3 sequences, 12% of them singletons. Antigen specificity for these receptors is unknown. Sample: blood, either unsorted or a sorted T cell fraction (not recorded which). The receptor set was obtained from a male donor with ankylosing spondylitis.

The chain has TRBV3-1 and TRBJ2-5, with 9 positions matching TRBD2. Losses at the gene ends were 1 base for V and 4 bases for J; bases not matched to a gene: 4. Germline CDR1 is LGHDT and CDR2 is YNNKEL (reference sequence). The CDR3 length is 15 residues. CDR3 sequence reads: CASSQVYSGGETQYF. The CDR3 coding sequence is TGTGCCAGCAGCCAAGTGTATAGCGGGGGAGAGACCCAGTACTTC.

Only a few counts were recorded for this clonotype. The J gene is TRBJ2-2, the V gene TRBV12-3 or TRBV12-4; 9 bases map to TRBD1. V gave up 3 bases and J gave up 9 bases; unmatched junction bases: 2. The CDR3 length is 13 residues. The DNA for the CDR3 is TGTGCCAGCAGTTTTGGGACAGGGAGGGAGCTGTTTTTT. Translation gives CASSFGTGRELFF.

This clonotype turned up a few times. The chain uses TRBV20-1 and TRBJ1-4; possibly TRBD1 for D (5 bases). The CDR3 covers 12 residues. Germline V gene data show CDR1 as DFQATT and CDR2 as SNEGSKA (reference sequence). The V end lost 4 bases, the J end lost 5 bases, and 8 bases lay between the germline ends. CDR3 bases: TGCAGTGCTAACAGGCCCAATGAAAAACTGTTTTTT. This translates into CSANRPNEKLFF.

This clonotype appeared a few times. The V and J genes are TRBV20-1 and TRBJ1-1; D may be TRBD1 (5 bases). In germline, CDR1 is DFQATT, CDR2 SNEGSKA (reference sequence). V was clipped by 5 bases and J by 3 bases, with 16 bases between them. CDR3 size: 14 residues. In DNA form, the CDR3 reads TGCAGTGCTCCTTCCAGGGTTGGAGACACTGAAGCTTTCTTT. Translation: CSAPSRVGDTEAFF.

The chain uses TRBV7-8 and TRBJ2-2; TRBD1 aligns across 8 bases. Germline lookup yields CDR1 SGHVS and CDR2 FQNEAQ. The junction had 4 bases not matched to a gene; V was cut back by 5 bases and J by 2 bases. The CDR3 has 15 amino acids. The CDR3 DNA reads TGTGCCAGCAGCCCCAGGGGGCATAACACCGGGGAGCTGTTTTTT. It translates to CASSPRGHNTGELFF.

The chain has TRBV20-1 and TRBJ2-3; perhaps TRBD1 as D (6 bases). The CDR3 is made up of 15 amino acids. Germline V CDR1 and CDR2: DFQATT, SNEGSKA (reference sequence). V shed 6 bases and J shed 7 bases, with 23 bases lying between them. As DNA, the CDR3 is TGCAGTGCCCCCCGTACAGGGCAGGGTGAGAATACGCAGTATTTT. Translating gives CSAPRTGQGENTQYF.

This clonotype was counted ten times or more. This chain connects TRBV29-1 to TRBJ2-5, with D unclear. The CDR3 extends over 13 amino acids. V was pared by 4 bases and J by 2 bases, with 11 bases between. Germline-derived CDR1 and CDR2 are SQVTM and ANQGSEA. CDR3 nucleotides: TGCAGCGTTGCCGCCTTTACACAAGAGACCCAGTACTTC. Translated: CSVAAFTQETQYF.

This clonotype occurred a few times. The chain carries TRBV28 and TRBJ2-5; tentatively, D is TRBD1 or TRBD2 (6 bases each). Germline V lookup: CDR1 MDHEN, CDR2 SYDVKM. With 1 base removed from V and 5 bases from J, the gap between germline ends came to 14 bases. The CDR3 runs to 15 residues. CDR3 residues: CASSLSGAGEETQYF. The CDR3 DNA reads as TGTGCCAGCAGTTTATCGGGGGCAGGAGAGGAGACCCAGTACTTC. Using reference TRBV28 and TRBJ2-5 for the parts outside the CDR3, the full variable domain is DVKVTQSSRYLVKRTGEKVFLECVQDMDHENMFWYRQDPGLGLRLIYFSYDVKMKEKGDIPEGYSVSREKKERFSLILESASTNQTSMYLCASSLSGAGEETQYFGPGTRLLVL.

The V and J genes are TRBV7-2 and TRBJ2-7; unclear D gene. The CDR3 runs 14 residues. Germline V lookup: CDR1 SGHTA, CDR2 FQGNSA. V dropped 0 bases and J dropped 0 bases, with 6 bases sitting between them. The CDR3 nucleotides are TGTGCCAGCAGCTTAGCCAGGAACTCCTACGAGCAGTACTTC. Translated: CASSLARNSYEQYF. The full variable domain, rest sourced from reference TRBV7-2 and TRBJ2-7, is GAGVSQSPSNKVTEKGKDVELRCDPISGHTALYWYRQSLGQGLEFLIYFQGNSAPDKSGLPSDRFSAERTGGSVSTLTIQRTQQEDSAVYLCASSLARNSYEQYFGPGTRLTVT.

This clonotype has a count of ten or more. This chain joins TRBV6-2 or TRBV6-3 and TRBJ1-5, with unresolved D. Germline V CDR1 and CDR2: MNHEY, SVGEGT. The V gene lost 5 bases and the J gene lost 6 bases, with 8 bases spanning the gap. The CDR3 runs 12 residues. In nucleotides, the CDR3 is TGTGCCAGCAGTGGACCCATTCAGCCCCAGCATTTT. This translates into CASSGPIQPQHF.

This clonotype was seen at least ten times. This rearrangement joins TRBV5-1 to TRBJ2-2; 9 nucleotides line up with TRBD2. The CDR3 extends over 15 amino acids. From germline, CDR1 is SGHRS and CDR2 YFSETQ. The trim removed 2 bases at V and 6 bases at J, leaving 5 bases unmatched. CDR3 amino acids: CASSFNSGGSGELFF. The CDR3 region has the DNA TGCGCCAGCAGCTTCAATAGCGGGGGCTCCGGGGAGCTGTTTTTT.

This clonotype was counted ten times or more. This chain connects TRBV12-3 or TRBV12-4 to TRBJ1-2, with D hard to call. Trimming stripped 2 bases from V and 3 bases from J, with 10 bases between. The CDR3 is made up of 14 amino acids. CDR3 sequence (DNA): TGTGCCAGCAGTTTAACGGCGGTTCACTATGGCTACACCTTC. It encodes CASSLTAVHYGYTF.

V and J are TRBV20-1 and TRBJ2-7; no clear D gene. The germline V and J ends were trimmed by 0 bases and 7 bases, with 19 bases remaining between them. CDR1 and CDR2 from the germline V gene are DFQATT and SNEGSKA (reference sequence). The CDR3 is 15 residues long. CDR3 sequence reads: CSARDPRSIPGEQYF. The CDR3 nucleotides are TGCAGTGCTAGAGATCCCAGATCGATACCCGGGGAGCAGTACTTC.

The chain links TRBV7-8 to TRBJ2-1, with 12 bases lining up with TRBD2. Germline CDR1 is SGHVS and CDR2 is FQNEAQ. J lost 8 bases, V lost 1 base, and 3 bases had no gene match. This CDR3 region has 15 residues. In nucleotides, the CDR3 is TGTGCCAGCAGCTTAGGACTAGCGGGAGTCCATGAGCAGTTCTTC. Protein: CASSLGLAGVHEQFF.